This entry is about one T cell receptor (beta chain). What it recognizes is unknown. This entry is derived from a study of cytomegalovirus exposure and HLA in healthy donors. Use of 60 Vbeta and 13 Jbeta primers characterized the PCR. TCRdb's table, derived via immunoSEQ multiplex PCR, lists solely in-frame clones and lacks some. Of some 130,000 clones in the sample, around three quarters were seen once. General study findings and limits: In vitro testing confirmed a few CMV-associated chains as specific for CMV antigens.

The sequenced sample consisted of PBMCs. This sequence was found in a male donor in good health and CMV-seropositive.

Here the CDR3 reads CASSLVGTGVGNTIYF. The CDR3 DNA reads TGTGCCAGCAGCTTAGTTGGGACAGGGGTCGGAAACACCATATATTTT. V is TRBV11-2 and J is TRBJ1-3; 10 positions match TRBD1. CDR1 is SGHAT and CDR2 is FQNNGV in the germline V gene. The trim removed 1 base at V and 4 bases at J, leaving 4 bases unmatched. CDR3 length equals 16 residues.